The T cell receptor beta chain described here comes from a study of blood T cell repertoires in COVID-19. Study context: The United States, Italy and Spain supplied acute and convalescent COVID-19 samples. PBMCs, B-cell-depleted T cells, or T cells were the source of the cDNA or gDNA that made up the material.

Under the authors' procedure: Estimates of nucleated cell counts were drawn from the amplification of reference gene primers. Method: immunoSEQ multiplex PCR; TCRdb's copy keeps in-frame clones and lacks some. The DNA was the basis for D and trimming; V, J and clone size are from that table. Among roughly 110,000 clones, approximately 90% were seen once, and the ten largest hold approximately 1.3%. The CDR3 consists of 15 residues. V was shortened by 1 base and J by 7 bases, with 13 bases between the two germline ends. CDR1 is MDHEN and CDR2 is SYDVKM in the germline V gene. This clonotype was obtained from a woman younger than 45 with acute or convalescent COVID-19. The V and J genes are TRBV28 and TRBJ1-4, with TRBD1 as a possible D gene (6 bases). The sequenced sample was peripheral blood. The CDR3 coding sequence is TGTGCCAGCAGTTTATTTACAGGGAGGGCTGAAAAACTGTTTTTT. This codes for CASSLFTGRAEKLFF.